Described below is a single T cell receptor beta chain sequence and its context. The table came from immunoSEQ multiplex PCR; TCRdb's copy has only in-frame clones and leaves some out. The sample gives more than 85,000 clones, around 87% of which show up once; about 2% is in the top ten. Time point noted: pretreatment peripheral blood. The study enrolled patients with locally advanced or metastatic urothelial carcinoma. These data come from a study of PD-L1 blockade in urothelial cancer. For the study at large: Between 0 and 3 chemotherapy regimens preceded treatment for each patient. Blood was analyzed 3 weeks (second dose) and 6 weeks after treatment start.

The material was PBMCs, obtained around atezolizumab (anti-PD-L1) treatment. The receptor comes from a man in his 60s with urothelial cancer.

The CDR3 here is CASSAGLAGANEQFF. CDR3 bases: TGTGCCAGCAGCGCAGGACTAGCGGGAGCCAATGAGCAGTTCTTC. V is TRBV7-9 and J is TRBJ2-1; 13 bases fit TRBD2. The germline V gene has CDR1 SEHNR and CDR2 FQNEAQ (reference sequence). CDR3 length: 15 amino acids. V dropped 5 bases and J dropped 6; count of bases not matched to a gene: 4.